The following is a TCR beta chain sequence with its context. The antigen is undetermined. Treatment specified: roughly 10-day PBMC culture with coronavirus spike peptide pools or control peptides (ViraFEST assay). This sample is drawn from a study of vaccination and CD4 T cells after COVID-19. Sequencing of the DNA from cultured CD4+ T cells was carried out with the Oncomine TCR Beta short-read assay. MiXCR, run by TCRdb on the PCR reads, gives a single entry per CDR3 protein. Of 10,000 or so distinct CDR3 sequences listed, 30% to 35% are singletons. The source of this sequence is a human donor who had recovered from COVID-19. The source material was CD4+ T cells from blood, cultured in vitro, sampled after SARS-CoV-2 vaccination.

Here the CDR3 DNA reads TGTGCCTGGAGTGTCCAGGACTATGGCTACACCTTC. Residues: CAWSVQDYGYTF. The chain links TRBV30 to TRBJ1-2; D is ambiguous. V dropped 0 bases and J dropped 3 bases, with 5 bases sitting between them. Germline V gene lookup returns CDR1 GTSNPN and CDR2 SVGIG (reference sequence). The CDR3 has 12 amino acids.